The T cell receptor (beta chain) described here comes from a study of blood T cell repertoires in COVID-19. TCRdb's copy holds only in-frame clones and misses some; the assay was immunoSEQ multiplex PCR. This repertoire shows 200,000 to 250,000 clones, approximately 84% found once; its top ten account for nearly 4.5%. The CDR3 loop spans 13 amino acids. Trimming took 1 base from V and 11 from J; bases not matched to a gene: 6. Germline-derived CDR1 and CDR2 are MNHEY and SMNVEV (reference sequence). This clone was counted between two and nine times. The source material was peripheral blood. This sequence was found in a man between 50 and 59 years old with acute or convalescent COVID-19. The rearrangement joins TRBV27 to TRBJ1-1, with TRBD1 matching over 8 bases. The CDR3 sequence: CASSLYRGAYAFF. The CDR3, as DNA: TGTGCCAGCAGTTTATACAGGGGGGCGTACGCTTTCTTT.